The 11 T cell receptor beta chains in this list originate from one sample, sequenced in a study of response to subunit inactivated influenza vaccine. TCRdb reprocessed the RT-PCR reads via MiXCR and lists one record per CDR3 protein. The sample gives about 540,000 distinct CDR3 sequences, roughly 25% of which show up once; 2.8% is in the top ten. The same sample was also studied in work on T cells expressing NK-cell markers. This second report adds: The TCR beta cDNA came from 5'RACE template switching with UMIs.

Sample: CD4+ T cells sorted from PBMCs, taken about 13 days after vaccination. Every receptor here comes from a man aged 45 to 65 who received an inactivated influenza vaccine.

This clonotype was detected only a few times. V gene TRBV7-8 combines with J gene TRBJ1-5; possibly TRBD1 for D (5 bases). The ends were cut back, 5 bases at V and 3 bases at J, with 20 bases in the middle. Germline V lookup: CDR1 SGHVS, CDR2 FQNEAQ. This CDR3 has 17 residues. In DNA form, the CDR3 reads TGTGCCAGCAGCCCATTAAGGACAACGCTAACCAATCAGCCCCAGCATTTT. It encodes CASSPLRTTLTNQPQHF.

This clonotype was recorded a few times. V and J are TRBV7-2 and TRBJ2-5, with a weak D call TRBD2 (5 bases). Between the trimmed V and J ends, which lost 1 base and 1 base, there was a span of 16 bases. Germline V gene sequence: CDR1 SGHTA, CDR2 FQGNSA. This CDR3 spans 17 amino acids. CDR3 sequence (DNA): TGTGCCAGCAGCTTAGTGGGTCGGGCGGGTTCCCAAGAGACCCAGTACTTC. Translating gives CASSLVGRAGSQETQYF.

CDR3 amino acids: CASSFTTGVTDTQYF. CDR3 nucleotide sequence: TGTGCCAGCAGCTTTACTACGGGAGTGACAGATACGCAGTATTTT. The chain joins TRBV7-2 to TRBJ2-3, with D possibly TRBD2 on 6 matching bases. Germline V gives CDR1 SGHTA, CDR2 FQGNSA. The V gene lost 3 bases and the J gene lost 3 bases, with 13 bases spanning the gap. The CDR3 length is 15 residues. Combining the CDR3 with reference TRBV7-2 and TRBJ2-3 gives the whole variable domain GAGVSQSPSNKVTEKGKDVELRCDPISGHTALYWYRQSLGQGLEFLIYFQGNSAPDKSGLPSDRFSAERTGGSVSTLTIQRTQQEDSAVYLCASSFTTGVTDTQYFGPGTRLTVL.

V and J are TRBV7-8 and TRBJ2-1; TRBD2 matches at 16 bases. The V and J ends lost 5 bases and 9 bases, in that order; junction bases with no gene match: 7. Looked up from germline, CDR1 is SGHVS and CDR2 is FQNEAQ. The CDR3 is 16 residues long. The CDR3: CASSPGLAGGPAEQFF. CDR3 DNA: TGTGCCAGCAGCCCGGGACTAGCGGGAGGGCCGGCTGAGCAGTTCTTC.

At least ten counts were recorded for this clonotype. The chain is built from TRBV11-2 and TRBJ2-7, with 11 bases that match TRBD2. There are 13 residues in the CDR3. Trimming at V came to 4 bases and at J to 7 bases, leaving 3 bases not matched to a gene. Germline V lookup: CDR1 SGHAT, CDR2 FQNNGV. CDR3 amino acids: CASSSRTSGEQYF. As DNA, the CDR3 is TGTGCCAGCAGCTCCCGGACTAGCGGGGAGCAGTACTTC. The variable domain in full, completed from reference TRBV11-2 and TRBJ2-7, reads EAGVAQSPRYKIIEKRQSVAFWCNPISGHATLYWYQQILGQGPKLLIQFQNNGVVDDSQLPKDRFSAERLKGVDSTLKIQPAKLEDSAVYLCASSSRTSGEQYFGPGTRLTVT.

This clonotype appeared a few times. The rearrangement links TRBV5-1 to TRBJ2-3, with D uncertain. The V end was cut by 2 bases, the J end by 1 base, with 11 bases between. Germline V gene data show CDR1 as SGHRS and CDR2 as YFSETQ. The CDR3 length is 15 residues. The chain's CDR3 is CASSFPTSGTDTQYF. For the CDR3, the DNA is TGCGCCAGCAGCTTTCCTACTTCGGGCACAGATACGCAGTATTTT.

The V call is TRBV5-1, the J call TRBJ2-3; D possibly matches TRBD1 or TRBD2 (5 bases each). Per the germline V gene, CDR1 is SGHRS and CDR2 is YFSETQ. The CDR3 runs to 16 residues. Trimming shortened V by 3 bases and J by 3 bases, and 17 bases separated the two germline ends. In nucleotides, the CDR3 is TGCGCCAGCAGCTCTATCGGGGCTAGCAATACAGATACGCAGTATTTT. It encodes CASSSIGASNTDTQYF.

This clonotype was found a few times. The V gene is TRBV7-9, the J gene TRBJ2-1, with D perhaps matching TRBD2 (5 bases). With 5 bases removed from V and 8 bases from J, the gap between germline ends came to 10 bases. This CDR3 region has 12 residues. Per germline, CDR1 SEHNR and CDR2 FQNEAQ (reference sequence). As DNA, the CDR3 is TGTGCCAGCAGCCCCGGGATCTATGAGCAGTTCTTC. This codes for CASSPGIYEQFF. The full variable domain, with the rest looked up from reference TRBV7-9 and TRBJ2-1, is DTGVSQNPRHKITKRGQNVTFRCDPISEHNRLYWYRQTLGQGPEFLTYFQNEAQLEKSRLLSDRFSAERPKGSFSTLEIQRTEQGDSAMYLCASSPGIYEQFFGPGTRLTVL.

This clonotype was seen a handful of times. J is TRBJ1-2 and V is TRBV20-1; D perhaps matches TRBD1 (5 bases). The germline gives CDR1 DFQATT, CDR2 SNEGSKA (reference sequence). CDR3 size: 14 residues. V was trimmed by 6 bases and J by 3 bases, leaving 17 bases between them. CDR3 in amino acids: CSARRGTTDYGYTF. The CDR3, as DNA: TGCAGTGCCAGAAGAGGGACGACAGACTATGGCTACACCTTC.

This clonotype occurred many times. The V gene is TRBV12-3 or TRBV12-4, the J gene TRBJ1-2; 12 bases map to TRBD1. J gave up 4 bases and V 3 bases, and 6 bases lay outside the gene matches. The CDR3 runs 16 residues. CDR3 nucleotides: TGTGCCAGCAGTTTCAACCCGGGACAGGGGGCCTATGGCTACACCTTC. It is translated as CASSFNPGQGAYGYTF.

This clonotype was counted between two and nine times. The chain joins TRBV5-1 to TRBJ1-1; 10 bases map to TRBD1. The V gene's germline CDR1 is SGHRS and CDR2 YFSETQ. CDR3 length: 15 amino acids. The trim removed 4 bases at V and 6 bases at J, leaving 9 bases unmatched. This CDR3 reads CASSGSGTGVPEAFF. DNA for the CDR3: TGCGCCAGCAGCGGCTCCGGGACAGGGGTCCCTGAAGCTTTCTTT.